The clone carrying this TCR beta chain has just one count. As yet, its antigen is unknown. This sample stems from a study of cytomegalovirus exposure and HLA in healthy donors. PCR was performed using 60 Vbeta and 13 Jbeta primers. The method was immunoSEQ multiplex PCR; TCRdb's version includes in-frame clones alone and lacks a portion of them. The sample comprises under 250,000 clones, roughly 88% of which are singletons, and about 0.77% rests with the top ten. Trimming took off 6 bases at V and 3 bases at J, with 12 bases between the two ends. CDR3 length equals 13 residues. CDR1 and CDR2 from the germline V gene are SGHAT and FQNNGV. Study-level points and caveats: Sequencing depth across donors, presence/absence analyses assumed, was roughly uniform. TRBV6-2, TRBV6-3 and some other V segments were excluded as indistinguishable.

The sample comprised PBMCs. This clonotype originated in a boy between 2 and 10 years old in good health and CMV-seronegative. V usage is TRBV11-2 and J usage is TRBJ2-7; weak D call: TRBD2 (5 bases). The CDR3 loop reads CASRRGRDYEQYF. CDR3 sequence (DNA): TGTGCCAGCAGAAGAGGGCGCGACTACGAGCAGTACTTC.